These 32 T cell receptor beta chains were all obtained from the same sample, sequenced in a study of blood T cell repertoires in COVID-19 (TCRdb year 2020). Libraries were prepared through the immunoSEQ multiplex PCR assay. TCRdb provides this immuneACCESS table in a form limited to in-frame rearrangements. Some clones are lacking; in checked studies, under half of them reflect an unresolved V gene, and why the rest are absent is not known. Here the sample has about 180,000 clones; approximately 80% occur a single time. 14% of the sample is taken by the ten largest. The source material was PBMCs or T cells enriched from blood (not recorded which). The receptors stem from a man aged 55 to 69 who had been exposed to COVID-19.

This sequence joins TRBV6-5 and TRBJ1-5; 7 nucleotides align to TRBD1. This CDR3 is built from 15 residues. The V gene end was trimmed by 4 bases and the J gene end by 7 bases; junction bases not matched to a gene: 10. Per the germline V gene, CDR1 is MNHEY and CDR2 is SVGAGI. CDR3 residues: CASSLGRGGRQPQHF. CDR3 coding DNA: TGTGCCAGCAGTTTGGGCCGAGGGGGCAGGCAGCCCCAGCATTTT.

The V and J genes are TRBV19 and TRBJ2-5; 8 positions match TRBD1. Per the germline V gene, CDR1 is LNHDA and CDR2 is SQIVND (reference sequence). The CDR3 extends over 16 amino acids. V trimming: 4 bases; J trimming: 5 bases; junction bases outside the gene matches: 12. CDR3 in amino acids: CASSTPLPGGAETQYF. Written as DNA, the CDR3 is TGTGCCAGTAGTACCCCTTTGCCAGGGGGCGCGGAGACCCAGTACTTC.

This rearrangement joins TRBV6-6 to TRBJ1-1; D call uncertain. Between the trimmed V and J ends, which lost 2 bases and 1 base, there was a span of 8 bases. This CDR3 comprises 14 residues. Germline CDR1 and CDR2: MNHNY and SVGAGI (reference sequence). The CDR3 region is CASSYNSRNTEAFF. DNA of the CDR3: TGTGCCAGCAGTTACAACAGCCGGAACACTGAAGCTTTCTTT.

This chain joins TRBV4-2 and TRBJ1-1; D is unclear. Germline lookup yields CDR1 LGHNA and CDR2 YNFKEQ. V shed 0 bases and J shed 10 bases, with 12 bases lying between them. This CDR3 region has 13 residues. The DNA for the CDR3 is TGTGCCAGCAGCCAAGATATGACCTCGGGAGCTTTCTTT. Protein: CASSQDMTSGAFF.

The chain couples TRBV27 to TRBJ2-5, with 14 bases that match TRBD2. Looked up from germline, CDR1 is MNHEY and CDR2 is SMNVEV (reference sequence). The J segment lost 4 bases and the V segment lost 4 bases, leaving 2 bases of the junction unmatched. The CDR3 covers 15 residues. DNA of the CDR3: TGTGCCAGCAGTTCGGGACTAGCGGGGGCAGAGACCCAGTACTTC. Protein product: CASSSGLAGAETQYF.

The chain recombines TRBV19 with TRBJ2-1, with 10 bases identical to TRBD1. This CDR3 contains 16 residues. Germline V gene lookup returns CDR1 LNHDA and CDR2 SQIVND (reference sequence). The V segment lost 7 bases and the J segment 10 bases; nucleotides outside the gene matches: 16. The CDR3 reads CASTFPGQGPVGEQFF. The CDR3 region has the DNA TGTGCCAGTACCTTCCCGGGACAGGGGCCGGTGGGAGAGCAGTTCTTC.

The chain links TRBV5-5 to TRBJ1-5; weak D call: TRBD1 (5 bases). Germline CDR1 reads SGHKS; CDR2 reads YYEKEE (reference sequence). The germline V and J ends were trimmed by 3 bases and 2 bases, with 12 bases remaining between them. The CDR3 totals 15 residues. Written as DNA, the CDR3 is TGTGCCAGCAGCTCGTTACAGGAACGCAATCAGCCCCAGCATTTT. It yields the protein CASSSLQERNQPQHF.

V usage is TRBV19 and J usage is TRBJ1-1; D possibly corresponds to TRBD1 (6 bases). V shed 9 bases and J shed 1 base, with 12 bases lying between them. CDR1 is LNHDA and CDR2 is SQIVND in the germline V gene (reference sequence). CDR3 length equals 13 residues. CDR3 in amino acids: CASLDRQNTEAFF. The CDR3 DNA follows: TGTGCCAGCCTCGACAGGCAGAACACTGAAGCTTTCTTT.

The chain joins TRBV27 to TRBJ2-2, with D possibly being TRBD1 (6 bases). The CDR3 has 14 residues. V shed 5 bases and J shed 4 bases, with 11 bases lying between them. CDR1 and CDR2 from the germline V gene are MNHEY and SMNVEV (reference sequence). The CDR3 DNA follows: TGTGCCAGCAGTAAGGGACAAAGCACCGGGGAGCTGTTTTTT. It translates to CASSKGQSTGELFF.

This CDR3 is CSVGGSGEFTDTQYF. The CDR3 DNA sequence: TGCAGCGTTGGTGGTAGCGGGGAATTCACAGATACGCAGTATTTT. This chain links TRBV29-1 with TRBJ2-3, with 8 bases that match TRBD2. V was clipped by 4 bases and J by 2 bases; unmatched bases: 8. This CDR3 is built from 15 residues. The germline V gene has CDR1 SQVTM and CDR2 ANQGSEA.

This sequence joins TRBV6-5 and TRBJ2-7; a weak D match, TRBD1 (6 bases). The CDR3 spans 14 residues. The V and J ends lost 11 bases and 4 bases respectively, with 21 bases between them. The germline V gene encodes CDR1 MNHEY and CDR2 SVGAGI. The DNA of the CDR3 is TGTGCCGGGGGCAGGGTATCTGGGTCGTACGAGCAGTACTTC. Its translation: CAGGRVSGSYEQYF.

The chain uses TRBV2 and TRBJ2-5; D not certain. V was shortened by 11 bases and J by 4 bases, with 14 bases between the two germline ends. This CDR3 is 12 amino acids long. CDR1 is SNHLY and CDR2 is FYNNEI in the germline V gene. CDR3 region: CAGGRYRETQYF. DNA for the CDR3: TGTGCCGGTGGGCGATATCGAGAGACCCAGTACTTC.

This clone appeared once. The V gene is TRBV19, the J gene TRBJ2-7; 8 nucleotides agree with TRBD1. V lost 5 bases, J lost 4 bases, and 4 bases stayed unmatched. The length of the CDR3 is 13 residues. Germline CDR1 and CDR2: LNHDA and SQIVND (reference sequence). The chain's CDR3 is CASSDTGGYEQYF. CDR3 coding DNA: TGTGCCAGTAGTGACACAGGGGGGTACGAGCAGTACTTC.

Only one count was recorded for this clone. This chain links TRBV6-5 with TRBJ2-5, with D maybe TRBD1 (6 bases). The CDR3 contains 13 residues. Germline CDR1 reads MNHEY; CDR2 reads SVGAGI. Trimming cost V 6 bases and J 2 bases, with 10 bases left between them. CDR3 sequence (DNA): TGTGCCAGCAGCCGGACAGATCAAGAGACCCAGTACTTC. As protein: CASSRTDQETQYF.

The rearrangement links TRBV5-8 to TRBJ2-4; TRBD2 might be the D (7 bases). The CDR3 contains 15 residues. Germline loops: CDR1 SGHTS, CDR2 YDEGEE. Trimming removed 3 bases at V and 3 bases at J, with 13 bases between. DNA of the CDR3: TGTGCCAGCAGCTGGGGGGGGGCCGGCAAAAACATTCAGTACTTC. Translation gives CASSWGGAGKNIQYF. Complete variable domain (other parts from reference TRBV5-8 and TRBJ2-4): EAGVTQSPTHLIKTRGQQATLRCSPISGHTSVYWYQQALGLGLQFLLWYDEGEERNRGNFPPRFSGRQFPNYSSELNVNALELEDSALYLCASSWGGAGKNIQYFGAGTRLSVL.

CDR3 coding DNA: TGTGCCACCAGTGAGCCGGGACAGCCCTACGAGCAGTACTTC. It translates to CATSEPGQPYEQYF. This sequence joins TRBV24-1 and TRBJ2-7; TRBD1 agrees at 7 bases. The CDR3 has 14 residues. V trimming: 4 bases; J trimming: 2 bases; junction bases outside the gene matches: 4. Germline V gene sequence: CDR1 KGHDR, CDR2 SFDVKD.

This chain's CDR3 is CASSPLGGSGILHIQYF. CDR3 sequence (DNA): TGTGCCAGCAGCCCTTTGGGGGGTAGCGGGATATTACACATTCAGTACTTC. This chain connects TRBV7-2 to TRBJ2-4; 8 nucleotides line up with TRBD2. This CDR3 is built from 17 residues. The J segment lost 8 bases and the V segment lost 5 bases, leaving 17 bases of the junction unmatched. Germline assignment: CDR1 SGHTA and CDR2 FQGNSA.

This chain links TRBV29-1 with TRBJ1-1; TRBD1 matches 7 bases. The CDR3 covers 14 residues. In germline, CDR1 is SQVTM, CDR2 ANQGSEA. V was clipped by 2 bases and J by 4 bases; unmatched bases: 7. As DNA, the CDR3 is TGCAGCGTTGAAAGGACAGGCCTGGGCACTGAAGCTTTCTTT. Translated: CSVERTGLGTEAFF.

This chain uses TRBV7-2 with TRBJ2-1, with 13 bases matching TRBD2. Germline assignment: CDR1 SGHTA and CDR2 FQGNSA. V shed 1 base, J shed 4 bases, and the junction held 7 bases outside the gene matches. The CDR3 runs 18 residues. CDR3 nucleotide sequence: TGTGCCAGCAGCTTAGTCGGACTAGCGGGGGTGAATTACAATGAGCAGTTCTTC. Its protein is CASSLVGLAGVNYNEQFF. The whole variable domain, filled in from reference TRBV7-2 and TRBJ2-1, reads GAGVSQSPSNKVTEKGKDVELRCDPISGHTALYWYRQSLGQGLEFLIYFQGNSAPDKSGLPSDRFSAERTGGSVSTLTIQRTQQEDSAVYLCASSLVGLAGVNYNEQFFGPGTRLTVL.

The chain uses TRBV6-5 and TRBJ1-1; D is undetermined. V was trimmed by 4 bases and J by 0 bases, leaving 6 bases between them. This CDR3 spans 13 amino acids. Germline CDR1 reads MNHEY; CDR2 reads SVGAGI. CDR3 DNA sequence: TGTGCCAGCAGTTTTAGAGTGAACACTGAAGCTTTCTTT. It encodes CASSFRVNTEAFF.

This clone came up a few times. The chain joins TRBV14 to TRBJ1-1; D is undetermined. This CDR3 has 13 residues. Germline values: CDR1 SGHDN, CDR2 FVKESK. Trimming took off 1 base at V and 7 bases at J, with 10 bases between the two ends. CDR3 sequence (DNA): TGTGCCAGCAGCCAAGTCCGCGCTGGTGAAGCTTTCTTT. Its translation is CASSQVRAGEAFF.

The V gene is TRBV5-1, the J gene TRBJ1-4, with a weak D call TRBD1 (6 bases). Germline CDR1 reads SGHRS; CDR2 reads YFSETQ. V lost 4 bases and J lost 2, with 15 bases in between. CDR3 length equals 16 residues. Written as DNA, the CDR3 is TGCGCCAGCAGCCTACCCCCAGGGGAGACTAATGAAAAACTGTTTTTT. Translating it yields CASSLPPGETNEKLFF.

This clone appeared a few times. The rearrangement joins TRBV6-2 or TRBV6-3 to TRBJ2-1; TRBD2 matches 12 bases. Germline-derived CDR1 and CDR2 are MNHEY and SVGEGT. The V gene end was trimmed by 4 bases and the J gene end by 8 bases; junction bases not matched to a gene: 9. The CDR3 has 16 residues. CDR3 bases: TGTGCCAGCAGTTCCCCGGCTAGCGGGAGGGGAGATGAGCAGTTCTTC. It encodes CASSSPASGRGDEQFF.

This chain links TRBV27 with TRBJ2-5; weak D call: TRBD1 (6 bases). Germline V lookup: CDR1 MNHEY, CDR2 SMNVEV (reference sequence). With 1 base removed from V and 4 bases from J, the gap between germline ends came to 7 bases. CDR3 size: 13 residues. CDR3 residues: CASSLYRAETQYF. Written as DNA, the CDR3 is TGTGCCAGCAGTTTATACAGGGCAGAGACCCAGTACTTC.

This clone was detected only a few times. The chain uses TRBV2 and TRBJ1-3; possibly TRBD1 for D (5 bases). V was clipped by 4 bases and J by 4 bases, with 11 bases between them. The CDR3 is 14 residues long. Looked up from germline, CDR1 is SNHLY and CDR2 is FYNNEI. CDR3 protein: CASSGGGVGNTIYF. CDR3 in DNA: TGTGCCAGCAGTGGGGGAGGGGTAGGAAACACCATATATTTT.

V usage is TRBV29-1 and J usage is TRBJ2-1; D unclear. The CDR3 spans 11 residues. V lost 6 bases and J 6 bases, leaving 9 bases between the germline ends. The germline V gene encodes CDR1 SQVTM and CDR2 ANQGSEA. This chain's CDR3 is CSVGVGNEQFF. The CDR3 bases are TGCAGCGTCGGTGTCGGCAATGAGCAGTTCTTC.

This clone came up once. At the DNA level, this CDR3 is encoded by other sequences in the same sample as well. This sequence joins TRBV7-9 and TRBJ1-2; 8 bases line up with TRBD1. Germline trimming cut 5 bases from V and 5 bases from J; bases unmatched to any gene: 4. There are 13 residues in the CDR3. CDR1 and CDR2 from the germline V gene are SEHNR and FQNEAQ (reference sequence). The CDR3 loop reads CASSPRTGYGYTF. CDR3 in DNA: TGTGCCAGCAGCCCGAGGACAGGGTATGGCTACACCTTC.

The rearrangement uses TRBV9 and TRBJ2-7, with 9 nucleotides matching TRBD2. This CDR3 has 15 residues. CDR1 and CDR2 from the germline V gene are SGDLS and YYNGEE. With 4 bases clipped from V and 9 bases from J, the junction kept 14 bases outside the gene matches. The CDR3 is CASSPTGTSLRVQYF. In nucleotides, the CDR3 is TGTGCCAGCAGCCCCACCGGGACTAGCCTGCGGGTGCAGTACTTC.

This chain links TRBV9 with TRBJ1-5, with D unclear. The V gene lost 0 bases and the J gene lost 1 base, with 14 bases spanning the gap. Germline V gene sequence: CDR1 SGDLS, CDR2 YYNGEE. CDR3 length: 17 residues. The CDR3 DNA sequence: TGTGCCAGCAGCGTAGGGCTGGACGGAGGAAGCAATCAGCCCCAGCATTTT. Residues: CASSVGLDGGSNQPQHF.

The genes are TRBV24-1 and TRBJ2-1, with 8 nucleotides matching TRBD1. CDR1 and CDR2 (germline): KGHDR, SFDVKD. The CDR3 length is 13 residues. J was trimmed by 8 bases and V by 1 base; bases with no gene match: 0. The CDR3 reads CATSDLQGDEQFF. The CDR3 nucleotides read TGTGCCACCAGTGATTTACAGGGGGATGAGCAGTTCTTC.

The V call is TRBV5-6, the J call TRBJ1-3, with 9 bases identical to TRBD1. V trimming: 3 bases; J trimming: 5 bases; junction bases outside the gene matches: 3. CDR1 is SGHDT, CDR2 YYEEEE, per germline. The CDR3 totals 14 residues. In DNA form, the CDR3 reads TGTGCCAGCAGCTCGGGGACAGGGAGAAACACCATATATTTT. Its translation is CASSSGTGRNTIYF.

This clone was seen only a few times. CDR3 nucleotide sequence: TGCGCCAGCAGCGGAGTGGCGACAGGGATCACCTACGAGCAGTACTTC. The encoded protein is CASSGVATGITYEQYF. This chain links TRBV4-1 with TRBJ2-7, with 7 bases that match TRBD1. The germline CDR1 and CDR2 sequences are MGHRA and YSYEKL. Trimming at V came to 5 bases and at J to 2 bases, leaving 12 bases not matched to a gene. This CDR3 has 16 amino acids.